This T cell receptor (beta chain) was recovered during a study of OX40 agonist ivuxolimab in advanced cancers. Overall study: The mean age was approximately 60 years, ranging from about 20 to 79, with about 87% of participants male. General study results and limits: CD4+ T cells averaged fewer expanded clones than CD8+ T cells. Expanded peripheral T cell antigen specificity was not determined.

Method: immunoSEQ multiplex PCR; TCRdb's copy keeps in-frame clones and lacks some. The top ten hold 0.65% to 0.9% of the sample, which has under 75,000 clones, roughly 85% seen once. Notes on this clone: Its antigen is not known.

Germline V gene lookup returns CDR1 SGHTA and CDR2 FQGNSA. The V end lost 7 bases, the J end lost 3 bases, and 21 bases lay between the germline ends. The CDR3 is made up of 16 amino acids. The source material was CD4+ or CD8+ T cells sorted from blood, sampled in a trial of the OX40 agonist ivuxolimab. This TCR was recovered from an adult with an advanced solid tumor such as melanoma, head and neck, liver or kidney cancer. The chain recombines TRBV7-2 with TRBJ1-1, with D possibly matching TRBD1 (5 bases). For the CDR3, the DNA is TGTGCCAGCACCGAGCGGGGGGGAATTGCGTACACTGAAGCTTTCTTT. Protein sequence: CASTERGGIAYTEAFF.